The 3 T cell receptor beta chains given below trace back to one sample, sequenced in a study of cytomegalovirus exposure and HLA in healthy donors. PCR was performed using 60 Vbeta and 13 Jbeta primers. Some clones are missing from TCRdb's copy, which holds only in-frame ones; the method was immunoSEQ multiplex PCR. The data include about 92,000 clones; the top ten clones carry 15%. Sequencing was carried out using PBMCs. All receptors come from a man aged 50 or older in good health and CMV-seropositive.

This chain links TRBV18 with TRBJ2-7; possible D gene TRBD1, 6 bases. The CDR3 is 13 amino acids. Germline V gene data show CDR1 as KGHSH and CDR2 as LQKENI. Trimming took off 1 base at V and 5 bases at J, with 9 bases between the two ends. The DNA of the CDR3 is TGTGCCAGCTCACCACGGGCAGGGGACGAGCAGTACGTC. Its protein product is CASSPRAGDEQYV.

The rearrangement joins TRBV5-1 to TRBJ1-1; TRBD1 might be the D (5 bases). The CDR3 has 15 amino acids. V was trimmed by 4 bases and J by 5 bases, leaving 18 bases between them. Germline V lookup: CDR1 SGHRS, CDR2 YFSETQ. Here the CDR3 reads CASSTGRDLETEAFF. The CDR3 bases are TGCGCCAGCAGCACCGGCAGGGATTTAGAAACTGAAGCTTTCTTT. The entire variable domain, with the rest obtained from reference TRBV5-1 and TRBJ1-1, is as follows: KAGVTQTPRYLIKTRGQQVTLSCSPISGHRSVSWYQQTPGQGLQFLFEYFSETQRNKGNFPGRFSGRQFSNSRSEMNVSTLELGDSALYLCASSTGRDLETEAFFGQGTRLTVV.

The J gene is TRBJ2-5, the V gene TRBV11-2, with D perhaps TRBD2 (6 bases). The CDR3 spans 15 residues. Germline V lookup: CDR1 SGHAT, CDR2 FQNNGV. V was shortened by 2 bases and J by 4 bases, with 14 bases between the two germline ends. The CDR3 DNA follows: TGTGCCAGCAGCTTACTCGACGGGAGACTAGAGACCCAGTACTTC. It encodes CASSLLDGRLETQYF.